Sequencing of this T cell receptor beta chain was carried out in a study of blood T cell repertoires in COVID-19. There are 14 residues in the CDR3. V lost 7 bases and J 0 bases, leaving 12 bases between the germline ends. From germline, CDR1 is LNHDA and CDR2 SQIVND (reference sequence). The method was immunoSEQ multiplex PCR; TCRdb's version includes in-frame clones alone and lacks a portion of them. The sample holds 40,000 to 55,000 clones, 80% to 90% seen once. The clonotype was recovered from a man aged 65 to 85 with active COVID-19. This sequence joins TRBV19 and TRBJ1-1, with D possibly matching TRBD1 (6 bases). The specimen was peripheral blood. The DNA of the CDR3 is TGTGCCAGTAACAGGGAACCCATGAACACTGAAGCTTTCTTT. Translated, it gives CASNREPMNTEAFF.